A selection of T cell receptor beta chains follows, all from one sample in a study of T cell repertoires in cytomegalovirus infection. TCRdb used MiXCR to reprocess the reads, holding one entry per CDR3 protein. The sample has roughly 81,000 distinct CDR3 sequences; approximately 3.7% are singletons. The material sequenced was PBMCs. All receptors come from a human donor in good health (CMV status not recorded). Some clones in this sample may be carry-over from other donors' samples. Both conserved end residues are part of each CDR3. A D gene is named only where the DNA matches it firmly. The size field reads once, few or many counts, or a class when the clone is expanded.

cdr3_nt,cdr3_aa,clone_size,j_call,v_call,d_call
TGTGCCAGCAGCTTAAGAGGACAGGGCGACGAAAAACTGTTTTTT,CASSLRGQGDEKLFF,many,TRBJ1-4,TRBV7-9,TRBD1
TGTGCCAGCAGCCCATACCGGGACAGGGTATACAATGAGCAGTTCTTC,CASSPYRDRVYNEQFF,medium-sized,TRBJ2-1,TRBV7-8,TRBD1
TGCGCCAGCAGCCAAGTCCCGGGGAATAATTCACCCCTCCACTTT,CASSQVPGNNSPLHF,many,TRBJ1-6,TRBV4-3,NA
TGTGCCAGCAGCTTGAGACTGGGTAAAGGGGTTGGCACTGAAGCTTTCTTT,CASSLRLGKGVGTEAFF,many,TRBJ1-1,TRBV7-2,NA
TGTGCCAGCAGCTTGGCGGGGGGGCAAAACAATGAGCAGTTCTTC,CASSLAGGQNNEQFF,many,TRBJ2-1,TRBV5-4,TRBD2
TGTGCCAGCAGGTCCACAGGCGGGACTGAAGCTTTCTTT,CASRSTGGTEAFF,many,TRBJ1-1,TRBV7-8,NA
TGCAGTGCTCGCGGCGGGACGGCTAACTATGGCTACACCTTC,CSARGGTANYGYTF,many,TRBJ1-2,TRBV20-1,NA
TGCAGTGCCAAGGAAGGAGGCTTCGAAAAACTGTTTTTT,CSAKEGGFEKLFF,many,TRBJ1-4,TRBV20-1,NA
TGCAGCACAACTCAGGGGGGGACGTATGAAGCTTTCTTT,CSTTQGGTYEAFF,many,TRBJ1-1,TRBV29-1,TRBD1
TGTGCCAGCAGCTGGGACAGGGGGAAGATGAACACTGAAGCTTTCTTT,CASSWDRGKMNTEAFF,many,TRBJ1-1,TRBV7-9,TRBD1
TGTGCCAGCAGCCGCACAGATACGCAGTATTTT,CASSRTDTQYF,many,TRBJ2-3,TRBV7-8,NA